The clone carrying this T cell receptor beta chain was counted once. The sample originates from a study of OX40 agonist ivuxolimab in advanced cancers. The CDR3 consists of 17 residues. Looked up from germline, CDR1 is SGHRS and CDR2 is YFSETQ. V shed 0 bases, J shed 4 bases, and the junction held 5 bases outside the gene matches. Using immunoSEQ multiplex PCR, the repertoire was profiled, and TCRdb retains in-frame clones only, with some absent. The profile shows some 79,000 clones, about 88% of them singletons. The chain has TRBV5-1 and TRBJ2-1, with TRBD2 matching over 12 bases. This material consisted of CD4+ or CD8+ T cells sorted from blood, taken in a trial of the OX40 agonist ivuxolimab. The sequence came from an adult with an advanced solid tumor such as melanoma, head and neck, liver or kidney cancer. The CDR3 DNA sequence: TGCGCCAGCAGCTTGGGACTAGCGGGAGACGGTTACAATGAGCAGTTCTTC. Its translation is CASSLGLAGDGYNEQFF.